These 16 T cell receptor beta chains were all obtained from the same sample, sequenced in a study of response to subunit inactivated influenza vaccine. TCRdb re-called the RT-PCR reads through MiXCR, storing one row per CDR3 protein. The data show roughly 500,000 distinct CDR3 sequences, less than 25% seen once. The data also belong to a second study, concerning T cells expressing NK-cell markers. That publication notes: Generation of TCR beta cDNA was performed by 5'RACE template switching incorporating UMIs.

The sequences come from CD4+ T cells sorted from PBMCs, collected 11 to 12 days after vaccination. The receptors derive from a man aged 45-65 years who received an inactivated influenza vaccine.

This clonotype showed up just a few times. The J gene is TRBJ2-1, the V gene TRBV12-3 or TRBV12-4; 9 bases fit TRBD1. V lost 7 bases and J lost 6; bases outside the gene matches: 10. CDR3 length: 15 residues. CDR3 protein: CASTAGQGYSNEQFF. In nucleotides, the CDR3 is TGTGCCAGCACCGCGGGACAGGGTTATTCCAATGAGCAGTTCTTC.

This clonotype was observed a few times. The CDR3 loop reads CASSLWATNTEAFF. The CDR3, as DNA: TGTGCCAGCAGCTTATGGGCGACGAACACTGAAGCTTTCTTT. The V and J genes are TRBV7-2 and TRBJ1-1, with D unclear. Trimming stripped 2 bases from V and 1 base from J, with 8 bases between. The CDR3 length is 14 residues. CDR1 and CDR2 (germline): SGHTA, FQGNSA.

This clonotype was seen more than once but under ten times. This chain links TRBV7-9 with TRBJ2-3; 10 bases align to TRBD2. With 7 bases clipped from V and 0 bases from J, the junction kept 4 bases outside the gene matches. The V gene's germline CDR1 is SEHNR and CDR2 FQNEAQ (reference sequence). This CDR3 region has 15 residues. In DNA form, the CDR3 reads TGTGCCAGCATCGGGACTAGCGAAAGCACAGATACGCAGTATTTT. Translation gives CASIGTSESTDTQYF.

The gene calls are TRBV9 and TRBJ1-2; D call uncertain. Germline V lookup: CDR1 SGDLS, CDR2 YYNGEE. V lost 4 bases, J lost 4 bases, and 14 bases lay in between. The CDR3 has 14 amino acids. The CDR3, as DNA: TGTGCCAGCAGCCCACGTCCGGCGAGCTATGGCTACACCTTC. As protein: CASSPRPASYGYTF. The variable domain in full, completed from reference TRBV9 and TRBJ1-2, reads DSGVTQTPKHLITATGQRVTLRCSPRSGDLSVYWYQQSLDQGLQFLIQYYNGEERAKGNILERFSAQQFPDLHSELNLSSLELGDSALYFCASSPRPASYGYTFGSGTRLTVV.

This clonotype was observed a few times. The chain joins TRBV5-6 to TRBJ2-1, with D possibly being TRBD1 (6 bases). The CDR3 contains 13 residues. V gave up 4 bases and J gave up 5 bases, with 10 bases separating them. Germline lookup yields CDR1 SGHDT and CDR2 YYEEEE. The CDR3 reads CASSPDRNNEQFF. The CDR3 DNA reads TGTGCCAGCAGCCCGGACAGAAACAATGAGCAGTTCTTC.

J is TRBJ2-1 and V is TRBV4-2; 7 bases map to TRBD2. Germline V lookup: CDR1 LGHNA, CDR2 YNFKEQ. V lost 1 base to trimming and J lost 2 bases; unmatched junction nucleotides: 5. CDR3 length: 16 residues. This CDR3 reads CASSQGGGTTYNEQFF. The CDR3 coding sequence is TGTGCCAGCAGCCAAGGGGGGGGGACCACCTACAATGAGCAGTTCTTC.

This clonotype was detected many times. The chain has TRBV20-1 and TRBJ2-2, with D perhaps TRBD1 or TRBD2 (5 bases each). Germline V gene lookup returns CDR1 DFQATT and CDR2 SNEGSKA (reference sequence). The CDR3 extends over 13 amino acids. Trimming took off 6 bases at V and 6 bases at J, with 14 bases between the two ends. CDR3 sequence: CSAFGDGPGELFF. CDR3 DNA sequence: TGCAGTGCCTTCGGGGACGGGCCCGGGGAGCTGTTTTTT.

This chain connects TRBV27 to TRBJ1-5, with 10 positions matching TRBD1. The CDR3 has 15 residues. Germline assignment: CDR1 MNHEY and CDR2 SMNVEV (reference sequence). V lost 5 bases and J lost 7; bases outside the gene matches: 8. The CDR3, as DNA: TGTGCCAGCAGTAGACAGGGACAGGGGATGCAGCCCCAGCATTTT. Translating it yields CASSRQGQGMQPQHF.

The CDR3 DNA is TGCGCCAGCAGCTTGGCCCGGGGACAGGGGAACTACGAGCAGTACTTC. It specifies CASSLARGQGNYEQYF. The gene calls are TRBV5-1 and TRBJ2-7; 10 nucleotides match TRBD1. Germline V gene data show CDR1 as SGHRS and CDR2 as YFSETQ. V dropped 0 bases and J dropped 3; count of bases not matched to a gene: 6. This CDR3 has 16 amino acids.

CDR3: CASSYSGGTLYEQYF. DNA for the CDR3: TGTGCCAGCAGTTACTCGGGAGGGACCCTATACGAGCAGTACTTC. The genes are TRBV6-5 and TRBJ2-7; TRBD2 aligns across 7 bases. The CDR3 sequence is 15 residues long. With 0 bases clipped from V and 4 bases from J, the junction kept 6 bases outside the gene matches. The germline CDR1 and CDR2 sequences are MNHEY and SVGAGI.

The V gene is TRBV20-1, the J gene TRBJ2-7, with D possibly TRBD2 on 5 matching bases. The germline gives CDR1 DFQATT, CDR2 SNEGSKA (reference sequence). The ends were cut back, 6 bases at V and 2 bases at J, with 14 bases in the middle. The CDR3 has 13 residues. CDR3 DNA: TGCAGTGCCCCGGGGAGCGGAACCTACGAGCAGTACTTC. Residues: CSAPGSGTYEQYF.

The chain has TRBV2 and TRBJ2-3, with 10 bases matching TRBD2. The V segment lost 3 bases and the J segment 4 bases; nucleotides outside the gene matches: 4. The length of the CDR3 is 15 residues. Germline CDR1 and CDR2: SNHLY and FYNNEI. This chain's CDR3 is CASSDFSGGADTQYF. CDR3 in DNA: TGTGCCAGCAGTGATTTCAGCGGGGGGGCAGATACGCAGTATTTT.

A few counts support this clonotype. The V call is TRBV29-1, the J call TRBJ2-5; tentative D call: TRBD1 (6 bases). Germline values: CDR1 SQVTM, CDR2 ANQGSEA. Trimming pared 3 bases from V and 5 bases from J, leaving 7 bases between. The CDR3 sequence is 11 residues long. For the CDR3, the DNA is TGCAGCGTTGAGAGGGGGGAGACCCAGTACTTC. It yields the protein CSVERGETQYF.

This clonotype was counted between two and nine times. The V gene is TRBV5-1, the J gene TRBJ2-5, with a possible D match to TRBD1 (5 bases). Trimming left V 0 bases short and J 1 base short, with 10 bases between. The length of the CDR3 is 15 residues. CDR1 and CDR2 from the germline V gene are SGHRS and YFSETQ. CDR3 in amino acids: CASSLEGRVQETQYF. The CDR3 DNA reads TGCGCCAGCAGCTTGGAGGGCAGGGTCCAAGAGACCCAGTACTTC.

This clonotype was found a few times. CDR3 sequence (DNA): TGCAGCGTTGATGCCCCGCAGGGTACGCAGTATTTT. It encodes CSVDAPQGTQYF. The chain joins TRBV29-1 to TRBJ2-3; possibly TRBD1 for D (5 bases). Looked up from germline, CDR1 is SQVTM and CDR2 is ANQGSEA. V was trimmed by 3 bases and J by 8 bases, leaving 12 bases between them. This CDR3 spans 12 amino acids.

The chain carries TRBV6-4 and TRBJ1-2; D is undetermined. The CDR3 is 13 residues long. The V gene's germline CDR1 is MRHNA and CDR2 SNTAGT. Trimming pared 6 bases from V and 6 bases from J, leaving 14 bases between. The CDR3 protein is CASSDGTVDGYTF. The CDR3 DNA is TGTGCCAGCAGCGACGGAACAGTGGATGGCTACACCTTC.